This TCR beta chain stems from a study of T cells after yellow fever vaccination. The CDR3 totals 12 residues. The germline V gene has CDR1 SGHDT and CDR2 YYEEEE. V was shortened by 5 bases and J by 6 bases, with 10 bases between the two germline ends. For TCR, cDNA came from 5'RACE template switching, which added a universal primer site and UMIs. MiXCR, applied by TCRdb to the 5' RACE reads, yields one record per CDR3 protein. The data show hundreds of thousands of distinct CDR3 sequences, 8.7% seen once. This clonotype was picked up a small number of times. The sample here was PBMCs, taken on the day of the first yellow fever vaccination. The chain is built from TRBV5-6 and TRBJ2-3; D remains unclear. The source is a man aged 18 to 30 who received the YFV17D yellow fever vaccine. CDR3 sequence (DNA): TGTGCCAGCAGGGGGTGGCGGGATACGCAGTATTTT. It encodes CASRGWRDTQYF.